These T cell receptor beta chains were read from a single sample in a study of T-cell reconstitution after alpha-beta-depleted transplantation in children. Via MiXCR, TCRdb re-called the PCR reads, giving one row per CDR3 protein. The sample includes about 580,000 distinct CDR3 sequences, roughly 30% seen only once; the top ten take 30% to 45%. Source: PBMCs, taken before TCRalphabeta/CD19-depleted stem cell transplant. These receptors all come from a boy in the first two years of life with Wiskott-Aldrich syndrome, due to receive a stem cell transplant. Each CDR3 is given with its conserved first and last residue.

v_gene: TRBV5-1
CDR3aa: CASSPGQGDFTDTQYF

v_gene: TRBV19
CDR3aa: CASSMGSDNEQFF

v_gene: TRBV30
CDR3aa: CAWKGLLATGELFF

v_gene: TRBV29-1
CDR3aa: CSVDRGPVETGTQYF

v_gene: TRBV20-1
CDR3aa: CSASIHSSYEQYF

v_gene: TRBV5-1
CDR3aa: CASSQGAILNEQFF

v_gene: TRBV20-1
CDR3aa: CSARRGVNTGELFF

v_gene: TRBV10-2
CDR3aa: CASRNSNEQYF

v_gene: TRBV27
CDR3aa: CASSFGAVSLYNEQFF

v_gene: TRBV20-1
CDR3aa: CSARGRADTQYF